The TCR beta chain described here comes from a study of cytomegalovirus exposure and HLA in healthy donors. Libraries were prepared by immunoSEQ multiplex PCR; TCRdb keeps only in-frame clonotypes and omits some of them. The table includes 150,000 to 180,000 clones, about 86% detected once. Germline lookup yields CDR1 MNHNY and CDR2 SVGAGI (reference sequence). The ends were cut back, 9 bases at V and 4 bases at J, with 15 bases in the middle. The CDR3 runs 13 residues. The sequenced sample was PBMCs. V and J are TRBV6-6 and TRBJ1-2; D is ambiguous. This TCR derives from a human donor in good health. The CDR3 coding sequence is TGTGCCAGTGAACCTGCCCGAGGCTATGGCTACACCTTC. Its translation: CASEPARGYGYTF.